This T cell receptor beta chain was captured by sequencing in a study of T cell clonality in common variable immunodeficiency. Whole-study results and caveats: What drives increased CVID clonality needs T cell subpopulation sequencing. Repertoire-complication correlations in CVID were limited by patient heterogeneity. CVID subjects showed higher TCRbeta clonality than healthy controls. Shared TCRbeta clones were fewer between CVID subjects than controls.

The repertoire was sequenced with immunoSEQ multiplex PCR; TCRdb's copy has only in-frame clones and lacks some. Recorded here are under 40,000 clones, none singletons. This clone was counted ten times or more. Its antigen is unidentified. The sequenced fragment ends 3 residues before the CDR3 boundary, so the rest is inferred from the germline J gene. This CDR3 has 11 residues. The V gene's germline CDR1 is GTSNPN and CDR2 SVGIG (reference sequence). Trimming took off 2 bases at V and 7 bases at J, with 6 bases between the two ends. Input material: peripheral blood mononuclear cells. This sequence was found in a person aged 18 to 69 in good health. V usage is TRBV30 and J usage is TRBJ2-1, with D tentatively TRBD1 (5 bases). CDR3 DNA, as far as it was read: TGTGCCTGGAGTCGGACAAATGAG. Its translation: CAWSRTNE. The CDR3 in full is CAWSRTNEQFF. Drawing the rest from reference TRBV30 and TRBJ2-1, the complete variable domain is SQTIHQWPATLVQPVGSPLSLECTVEGTSNPNLYWYRQAAGRGLQLLFYSVGIGQISSEVPQNLSASRPQDRQFILSSKKLLLSDSGFYLCAWSRTNEQFFGPGTRLTVL.